The 3 T cell receptor beta chains given below trace back to one sample, sequenced in a study of CD4 T cell repertoires and nickel. TCRdb re-derived calls from the RT-PCR reads in MiXCR, one entry per CDR3 protein. The sample lists approximately 100 distinct CDR3 sequences; over 70% were seen once. Source material: CD4+ T cells from blood, not recorded whether cultured. The receptors were gathered from a human donor in a nickel allergy study, with or without nickel allergy (not recorded which). It is not recorded whether this sample comes from one donor or several.

This clonotype was picked up a small number of times. The chain employs TRBV29-1 and TRBJ1-1; D uncertain. The length of the CDR3 is 14 residues. Germline CDR1 is SQVTM and CDR2 is ANQGSEA. V lost 3 bases to trimming and J lost 2 bases, with 13 bases between them. The CDR3, as DNA: TGCAGCGTTGATCCAGGACTGGGAAACACTGAAGCTTTCTTT. It encodes CSVDPGLGNTEAFF.

This clonotype was counted a single time. J is TRBJ1-5 and V is TRBV20-1; maybe TRBD1 (5 bases). Trimming cost V 6 bases and J 6 bases, with 15 bases left between them. From germline, CDR1 is DFQATT and CDR2 SNEGSKA (reference sequence). This CDR3 has 13 residues. In nucleotides, the CDR3 is TGCAGTGCGACGGGGGGGTCGGGTCAGCCCCAGCATTTT. Translating gives CSATGGSGQPQHF.

The V gene is TRBV20-1, the J gene TRBJ1-6; D may be TRBD1 (5 bases). The V end was cut by 6 bases, the J end by 7 bases, with 13 bases between. From germline, CDR1 is DFQATT and CDR2 SNEGSKA (reference sequence). The CDR3 runs 13 residues. The CDR3 DNA is TGCAGTGCGGTAGTGGGGGGAAATTCACCCCTCCACTTT. Protein sequence: CSAVVGGNSPLHF.